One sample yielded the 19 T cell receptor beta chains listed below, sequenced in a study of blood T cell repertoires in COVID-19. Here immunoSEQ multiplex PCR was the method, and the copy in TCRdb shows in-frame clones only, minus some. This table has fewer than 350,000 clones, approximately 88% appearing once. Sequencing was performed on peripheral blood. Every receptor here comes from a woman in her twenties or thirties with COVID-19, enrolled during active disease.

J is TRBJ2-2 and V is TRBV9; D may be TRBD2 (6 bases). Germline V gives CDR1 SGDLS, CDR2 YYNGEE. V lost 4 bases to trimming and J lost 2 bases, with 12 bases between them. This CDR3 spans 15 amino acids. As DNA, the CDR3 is TGTGCCAGCAGCAAAAGACTAGACAACACCGGGGAGCTGTTTTTT. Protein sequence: CASSKRLDNTGELFF.

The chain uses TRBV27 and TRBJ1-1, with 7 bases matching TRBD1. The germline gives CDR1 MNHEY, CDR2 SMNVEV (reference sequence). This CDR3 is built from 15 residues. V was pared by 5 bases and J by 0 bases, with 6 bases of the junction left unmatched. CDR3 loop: CASSPWDRVNTEAFF. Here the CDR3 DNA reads TGTGCCAGCAGTCCCTGGGACAGAGTGAACACTGAAGCTTTCTTT.

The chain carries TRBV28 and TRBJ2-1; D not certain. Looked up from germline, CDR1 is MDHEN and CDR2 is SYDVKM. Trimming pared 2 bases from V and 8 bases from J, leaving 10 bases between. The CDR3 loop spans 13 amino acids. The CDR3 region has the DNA TGTGCCAGCAGTTTAGGGCAGCTACATGAGCAGTTCTTC. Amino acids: CASSLGQLHEQFF.

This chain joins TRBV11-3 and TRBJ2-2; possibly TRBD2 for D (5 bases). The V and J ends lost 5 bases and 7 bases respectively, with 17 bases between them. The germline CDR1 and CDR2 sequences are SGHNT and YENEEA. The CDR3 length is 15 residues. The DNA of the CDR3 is TGTGCCAGCAGCCGAGCTTTCGTGGAGGTCGGGGAGCTGTTTTTT. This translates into CASSRAFVEVGELFF. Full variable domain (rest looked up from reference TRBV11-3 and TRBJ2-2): EAGVVQSPRYKIIEKKQPVAFWCNPISGHNTLYWYLQNLGQGPELLIRYENEEAVDDSQLPKDRFSAERLKGVDSTLKIQPAELGDSAVYLCASSRAFVEVGELFFGEGSRLTVL.

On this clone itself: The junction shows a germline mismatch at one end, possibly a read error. The chain's CDR3 is CASSRQLAGGPNTGELFF. The CDR3 DNA reads TGTGCCAGCAGCCGTCAACTAGCGGGGGGGCCGAATACCGGGGAGCTGTTTTTT. This chain connects TRBV7-2 to TRBJ2-2; 13 bases agree with TRBD2. From germline, CDR1 is SGHTA and CDR2 FQGNSA. The CDR3 sequence is 18 residues long.

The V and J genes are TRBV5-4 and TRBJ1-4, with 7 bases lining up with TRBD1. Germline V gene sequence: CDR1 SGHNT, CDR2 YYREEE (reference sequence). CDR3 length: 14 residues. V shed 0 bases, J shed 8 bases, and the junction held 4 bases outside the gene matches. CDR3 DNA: TGTGCCAGCAGCTTGGAGGGGGCGCGGGAAAAACTGTTTTTT. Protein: CASSLEGAREKLFF. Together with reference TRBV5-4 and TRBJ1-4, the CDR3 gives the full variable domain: ETGVTQSPTHLIKTRGQQVTLRCSSQSGHNTVSWYQQALGQGPQFIFQYYREEENGRGNFPPRFSGLQFPNYSSELNVNALELDDSALYLCASSLEGAREKLFFGSGTQLSVL.

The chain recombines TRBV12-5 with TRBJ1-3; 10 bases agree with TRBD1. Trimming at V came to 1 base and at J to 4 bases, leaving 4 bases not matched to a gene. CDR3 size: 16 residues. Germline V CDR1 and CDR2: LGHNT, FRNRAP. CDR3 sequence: CASGLARDRGGNTIYF. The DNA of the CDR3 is TGTGCTAGTGGTTTGGCCCGGGACAGGGGAGGAAACACCATATATTTT.

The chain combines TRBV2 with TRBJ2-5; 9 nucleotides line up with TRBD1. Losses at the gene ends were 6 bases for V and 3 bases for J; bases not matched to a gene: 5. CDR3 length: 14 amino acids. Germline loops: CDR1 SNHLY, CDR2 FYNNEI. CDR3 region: CASRDRGMEETQYF. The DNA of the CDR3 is TGTGCCAGCAGGGACAGGGGAATGGAAGAGACCCAGTACTTC.

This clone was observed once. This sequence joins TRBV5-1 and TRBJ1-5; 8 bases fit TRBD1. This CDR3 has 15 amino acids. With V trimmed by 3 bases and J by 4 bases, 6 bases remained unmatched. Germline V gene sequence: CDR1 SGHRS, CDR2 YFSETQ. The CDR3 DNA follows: TGCGCCAGCAGCTCTGACCGGGACAGGAATCAGCCCCAGCATTTT. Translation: CASSSDRDRNQPQHF.

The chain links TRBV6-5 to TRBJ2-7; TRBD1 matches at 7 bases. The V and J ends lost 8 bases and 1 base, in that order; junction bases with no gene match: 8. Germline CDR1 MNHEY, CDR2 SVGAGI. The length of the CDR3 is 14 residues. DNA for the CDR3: TGTGCCAGCCTTAGGACAGGAATTTCCTACGAGCAGTACTTC. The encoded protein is CASLRTGISYEQYF.

The CDR3 reads CAWSAQGFQPQHF. CDR3 sequence (DNA): TGTGCCTGGAGTGCACAGGGGTTCCAGCCCCAGCATTTT. The chain has TRBV30 and TRBJ1-5; 7 bases are a match to TRBD1. This CDR3 comprises 13 residues. Germline CDR1 GTSNPN, CDR2 SVGIG (reference sequence). With 1 base clipped from V and 7 bases from J, the junction kept 4 bases outside the gene matches.

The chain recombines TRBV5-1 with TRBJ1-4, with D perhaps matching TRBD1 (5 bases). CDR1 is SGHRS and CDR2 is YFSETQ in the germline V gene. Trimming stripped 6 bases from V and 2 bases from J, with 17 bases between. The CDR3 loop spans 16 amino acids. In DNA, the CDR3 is TGCGCCAGCAAAACCCTGGGGGGATCGACTAATGAAAAACTGTTTTTT. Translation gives CASKTLGGSTNEKLFF.

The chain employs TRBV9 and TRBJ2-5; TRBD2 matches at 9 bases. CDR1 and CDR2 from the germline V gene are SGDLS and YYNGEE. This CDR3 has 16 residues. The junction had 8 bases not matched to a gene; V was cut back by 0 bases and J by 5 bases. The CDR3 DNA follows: TGTGCCAGCAGCGTAGGCCCTAGCGGGGCCAGGGAGACCCAGTACTTC. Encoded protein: CASSVGPSGARETQYF. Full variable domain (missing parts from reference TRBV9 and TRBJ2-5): DSGVTQTPKHLITATGQRVTLRCSPRSGDLSVYWYQQSLDQGLQFLIQYYNGEERAKGNILERFSAQQFPDLHSELNLSSLELGDSALYFCASSVGPSGARETQYFGPGTRLLVL.

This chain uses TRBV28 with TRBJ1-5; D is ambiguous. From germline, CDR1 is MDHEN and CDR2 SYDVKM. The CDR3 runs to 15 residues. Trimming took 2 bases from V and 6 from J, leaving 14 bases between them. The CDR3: CASSLRSGLRQPQHF. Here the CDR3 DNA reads TGTGCCAGCAGTTTACGTTCGGGTCTGCGTCAGCCCCAGCATTTT.

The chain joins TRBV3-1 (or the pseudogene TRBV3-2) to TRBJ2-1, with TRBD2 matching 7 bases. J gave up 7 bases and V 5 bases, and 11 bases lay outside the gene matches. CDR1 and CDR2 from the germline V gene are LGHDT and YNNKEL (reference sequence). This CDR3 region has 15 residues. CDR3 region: CASSWKRGISNEQFF. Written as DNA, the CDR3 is TGTGCCAGCAGCTGGAAGCGGGGCATTTCAAATGAGCAGTTCTTC.

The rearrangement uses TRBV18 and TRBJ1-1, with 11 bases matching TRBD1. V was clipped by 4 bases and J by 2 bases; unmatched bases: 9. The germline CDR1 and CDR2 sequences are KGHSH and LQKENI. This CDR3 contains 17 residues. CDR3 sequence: CASSHSRTGGGNTEAFF. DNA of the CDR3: TGTGCCAGCTCACATTCAAGGACAGGGGGCGGAAACACTGAAGCTTTCTTT.

CDR3 residues: CASSFEQGSGYTF. CDR3 coding DNA: TGTGCCAGCAGCTTTGAGCAGGGAAGCGGCTACACCTTC. The chain is built from TRBV5-6 and TRBJ1-2; D is perhaps TRBD1 (5 bases). The CDR3 loop spans 13 amino acids. Trimming cost V 2 bases and J 8 bases, with 13 bases left between them. Germline CDR1 and CDR2: SGHDT and YYEEEE.

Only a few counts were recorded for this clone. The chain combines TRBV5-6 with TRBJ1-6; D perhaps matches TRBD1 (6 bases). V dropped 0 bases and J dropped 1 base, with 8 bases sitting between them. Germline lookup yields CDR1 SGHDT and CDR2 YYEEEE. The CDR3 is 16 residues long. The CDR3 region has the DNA TGTGCCAGCAGCTTGGCAGGGGTGTCCTATAATTCACCCCTCCACTTT. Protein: CASSLAGVSYNSPLHF.

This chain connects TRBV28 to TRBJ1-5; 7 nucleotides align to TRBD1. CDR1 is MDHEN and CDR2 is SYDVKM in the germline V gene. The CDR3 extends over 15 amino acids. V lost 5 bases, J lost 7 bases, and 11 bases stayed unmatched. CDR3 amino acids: CASSTQQGRRQPQHF. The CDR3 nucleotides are TGTGCCAGCAGTACCCAACAGGGGAGAAGGCAGCCCCAGCATTTT.